These 22 T cell receptor beta chains originate from one sample sequenced in a study of regulatory T cells in long-lasting Graves disease. Specified time point: persistent/refractory GD, antithyroid drugs over 5 years with positive TRAb. The TCR library was made from RNA extracted from PBMCs. Arm-PCR of CDR3 regions with iRepertoire HTBI primers generated TCR beta libraries. TCRdb processed the multiplex PCR reads anew with MiXCR; each CDR3 protein has one entry. The profile shows about 660,000 distinct CDR3 sequences, about 32% of them singletons. Sequenced material: peripheral blood mononuclear cells (PBMCs), taken when the disease was refractory, from a patient treated with antithyroid drugs. These receptors were collected from a female donor with Graves disease.

CDR3 bases: TGTGCCAGCAGCACTAACAGGGGGCATACTGAAGCTTTCTTT. The encoded protein is CASSTNRGHTEAFF. V usage is TRBV9 and J usage is TRBJ1-1; 9 positions agree with TRBD1. The germline CDR1 and CDR2 sequences are SGDLS and YYNGEE. This CDR3 comprises 14 residues. With 4 bases clipped from V and 5 bases from J, the junction kept 6 bases outside the gene matches.

This sequence joins TRBV5-6 and TRBJ2-4; D perhaps matches TRBD1 (5 bases). Germline assignment: CDR1 SGHDT and CDR2 YYEEEE. V lost 4 bases, J lost 3 bases, and 14 bases lay in between. CDR3 size: 15 residues. The CDR3 spells CASSRAGWGKNIQYF. The CDR3 DNA follows: TGTGCCAGCAGCCGGGCAGGGTGGGGCAAAAACATTCAGTACTTC.

The table lists this clonotype with a few counts. The chain has TRBV3-1 and TRBJ1-2; 7 bases are a match to TRBD1. V shed 1 base and J 7 bases; nucleotides not matched to a gene: 3. The CDR3 sequence is 13 residues long. Germline values: CDR1 LGHDT, CDR2 YNNKEL (reference sequence). The CDR3 here is CASSQAGGLGYTF. The CDR3 DNA follows: TGTGCCAGCAGCCAAGCAGGGGGTCTTGGCTACACCTTC.

This clonotype was detected a few times. This chain connects TRBV6-1 to TRBJ1-1; possibly TRBD1 for D (6 bases). The CDR3 contains 14 residues. Germline lookup yields CDR1 MNHNS and CDR2 SASEGT. V was clipped by 5 bases and J by 12 bases, with 22 bases between them. The CDR3 sequence: CASSTRTEPTGTFF. The CDR3 DNA is TGTGCCAGCAGTACCCGGACCGAGCCCACAGGGACTTTCTTT.

This clonotype occurred a few times. The rearrangement joins TRBV30 to TRBJ2-7; 7 bases align to TRBD2. V was pared by 2 bases and J by 4 bases, with 11 bases of the junction left unmatched. This CDR3 region has 15 residues. Per germline, CDR1 GTSNPN and CDR2 SVGIG (reference sequence). CDR3 DNA sequence: TGTGCCTGGAGTCCTACCTGGGGGGGAGGATACGAGCAGTACTTC. It codes for CAWSPTWGGGYEQYF.

Remarks on this clonotype: This clone may be a read error of a much larger clone one base away. The chain employs TRBV12-3 or TRBV12-4 and TRBJ2-6, with D maybe TRBD1 (5 bases). The CDR3 runs 15 residues. CDR3 region: CASSSTVSGANVLAF. Here the CDR3 DNA reads TGTGCCAGCAGTTCCACAGTTTCTGGGGCCAACGTCCTGGCTTTC.

As DNA, the CDR3 is TGTGCCAGCAGTTCCGCAACCTCCTACGAGCAGTACTTC. Protein: CASSSATSYEQYF. The chain has TRBV6-2 or TRBV6-3 and TRBJ2-7, with D hard to call. Germline values: CDR1 MNHEY, CDR2 SVGEGT. Deletions cut 4 bases from V and 0 bases from J, with 7 bases between. The CDR3 has 13 amino acids.

The chain combines TRBV28 with TRBJ1-1; D ambiguous. Trimming cost V 0 bases and J 0 bases, with 14 bases left between them. The CDR3 consists of 17 residues. Germline CDR1 is MDHEN and CDR2 is SYDVKM. The CDR3 here is CASSLWSPRRLNTEAFF. CDR3 DNA sequence: TGTGCCAGCAGTTTATGGTCCCCCAGGCGACTGAACACTGAAGCTTTCTTT. The variable domain in full, with the rest retrieved from reference TRBV28 and TRBJ1-1, is DVKVTQSSRYLVKRTGEKVFLECVQDMDHENMFWYRQDPGLGLRLIYFSYDVKMKEKGDIPEGYSVSREKKERFSLILESASTNQTSMYLCASSLWSPRRLNTEAFFGQGTRLTVV.

This clonotype appeared a few times. CDR3 amino acids: CASSLGGWANKETQYF. CDR3 bases: TGTGCCAGCAGCTTAGGAGGATGGGCTAACAAAGAGACCCAGTACTTC. The chain carries TRBV11-2 and TRBJ2-5; D not certain. The V gene lost 1 base and the J gene lost 3 bases, with 15 bases spanning the gap. The germline gives CDR1 SGHAT, CDR2 FQNNGV. CDR3 length: 16 residues.

In this sample, this clonotype turned up a few times. CDR3 residues: CASSSTAGYNQPQHF. The CDR3 region has the DNA TGTGCCAGCAGCTCCACGGCAGGGTACAATCAGCCCCAGCATTTT. The gene calls are TRBV7-9 and TRBJ1-5; tentatively, D is TRBD1 (5 bases). Trimming took 4 bases from V and 3 from J, leaving 13 bases between them. Germline V gene sequence: CDR1 SEHNR, CDR2 FQNEAQ (reference sequence). CDR3 size: 15 residues.

The chain employs TRBV6-5 and TRBJ1-2; perhaps TRBD1 as D (6 bases). The ends were cut back, 2 bases at V and 2 bases at J, with 15 bases in the middle. This CDR3 contains 16 residues. Germline CDR1 and CDR2: MNHEY and SVGAGI. As DNA, the CDR3 is TGTGCCAGCAGTTACGGCCGGTGGGGGGCGAACTATGGCTACACCTTC. Translated, it gives CASSYGRWGANYGYTF.

This clonotype was counted many times. The chain joins TRBV2 to TRBJ1-5; TRBD1 is a possible D gene (6 bases). The CDR3 is 16 amino acids. Trimming removed 6 bases at V and 2 bases at J, with 17 bases between. The germline gives CDR1 SNHLY, CDR2 FYNNEI. The CDR3 loop reads CASSHGGRGGNQPQHF. CDR3 sequence (DNA): TGTGCCAGCAGCCATGGGGGCAGGGGCGGCAATCAGCCCCAGCATTTT.

This clonotype was counted ten times or more. The rearrangement joins TRBV2 to TRBJ2-7; D is ambiguous. The germline CDR1 and CDR2 sequences are SNHLY and FYNNEI. The CDR3 extends over 12 amino acids. Trimming left V 5 bases short and J 2 bases short, with 7 bases between. The CDR3 spells CASSFLAYEQYF. CDR3 sequence (DNA): TGTGCCAGCAGTTTTTTAGCCTACGAGCAGTACTTC.

This clonotype has more than one count but fewer than ten. CDR3 residues: CASSLGQGIREKLFF. The DNA for the CDR3 is TGTGCCAGCAGTTTAGGGCAGGGGATTCGTGAAAAACTGTTTTTT. The chain carries TRBV12-3 or TRBV12-4 and TRBJ1-4; D may be TRBD1 (6 bases). The CDR3 consists of 15 residues. The germline V and J ends were trimmed by 1 base and 7 bases, with 13 bases remaining between them.

At least ten counts were recorded for this clonotype. The chain combines TRBV9 with TRBJ1-4, with no clear D. Germline V CDR1 and CDR2: SGDLS, YYNGEE. CDR3 length equals 12 residues. V was cut by 0 bases and J by 7 bases, with 4 bases left in between. CDR3 region: CASSVDGEKLFF. The CDR3, as DNA: TGTGCCAGCAGCGTAGATGGTGAAAAACTGTTTTTT.

The chain recombines TRBV10-3 with TRBJ2-7; TRBD2 agrees at 13 bases. Germline-derived CDR1 and CDR2 are ENHRY and SYGVKD. The CDR3 extends over 14 amino acids. The junction had 7 bases not matched to a gene; V was cut back by 8 bases and J by 6 bases. DNA for the CDR3: TGTGCCATCCGAAGGACTAGCGGGAGTGGCGAGCAGTACTTC. It encodes CAIRRTSGSGEQYF.

The CDR3 sequence: CASSLDNPDEQYF. The CDR3, as DNA: TGTGCCAGCAGCTTGGACAACCCTGACGAGCAGTACTTC. The chain couples TRBV5-4 to TRBJ2-7, with D hard to call. CDR1 is SGHNT and CDR2 is YYREEE in the germline V gene (reference sequence). The CDR3 covers 13 residues. The V gene lost 0 bases and the J gene lost 5 bases, with 9 bases spanning the gap.

V usage is TRBV7-3 and J usage is TRBJ2-5; TRBD1 matches at 9 bases. The CDR3 is 16 amino acids. After removal of 0 bases from V and 2 bases from J, the junction contained 4 bases not matched to a gene. CDR1 is SGHTA, CDR2 FQGTGA, per germline. CDR3: CASSLTGGTGQETQYF. In nucleotides, the CDR3 is TGTGCCAGCAGCTTAACTGGGGGGACAGGGCAAGAGACCCAGTACTTC.

The chain is built from TRBV6-1 and TRBJ1-2; D not certain. Germline V gene data show CDR1 as MNHNS and CDR2 as SASEGT. Trimming shortened V by 5 bases and J by 2 bases, and 18 bases separated the two germline ends. This CDR3 region has 16 residues. The CDR3 sequence: CASSLTQNRENYGYTF. DNA for the CDR3: TGTGCCAGCAGTCTTACTCAAAATAGGGAGAACTATGGCTACACCTTC.

The V call is TRBV5-4, the J call TRBJ2-7; 9 nucleotides match TRBD1. Trimming cost V 4 bases and J 5 bases; bases outside gene matches: 4. Germline loops: CDR1 SGHNT, CDR2 YYREEE (reference sequence). This CDR3 is built from 13 residues. The CDR3 reads CASSGTGWNEQYF. The CDR3 nucleotides read TGTGCCAGCAGCGGGACAGGGTGGAACGAGCAGTACTTC.

This clonotype was counted only a few times. This chain joins TRBV5-1 and TRBJ1-2; D remains ambiguous. The CDR3 sequence is 15 residues long. Looked up from germline, CDR1 is SGHRS and CDR2 is YFSETQ. V shed 0 bases and J shed 2 bases, with 11 bases lying between them. CDR3 in amino acids: CASSLASDSNYGYTF. CDR3 in DNA: TGCGCCAGCAGCTTGGCCTCAGATTCGAACTATGGCTACACCTTC.

Ten or more counts support this clonotype. The chain joins TRBV27 to TRBJ1-1; no reliable D call. Germline V gives CDR1 MNHEY, CDR2 SMNVEV (reference sequence). The V gene lost 4 bases and the J gene lost 1 base, with 7 bases spanning the gap. The CDR3 contains 13 residues. The CDR3 is CASSYHWNTEAFF. The CDR3 coding sequence is TGTGCCAGCAGTTACCACTGGAACACTGAAGCTTTCTTT.